This record covers a single TCR beta chain. The antigen is undetermined. This record comes from a study of OX40 agonist ivuxolimab in advanced cancers. Overall study results and limits: Within 6 weeks, CD4+ and CD8+ blood T cells expanded clonally at 0.1 to 3.0 mg/kg. In CD8+ T cells, expanded clones were on average more numerous than in CD4+.

Germline CDR1 is SGHAT and CDR2 is FQNNGV. The CDR3 is 17 amino acids. V was pared by 7 bases and J by 3 bases, with 17 bases of the junction left unmatched. Autoimmune disease history or systemic immunosuppression led to patients being barred. Here immunoSEQ multiplex PCR was the method, and the copy in TCRdb shows in-frame clones only, minus some. The top ten clones hold 0.44% of a sample with tens of thousands of clones, more than 85% of them seen once. Sequencing used CD4+ or CD8+ T cells sorted from blood, obtained in a trial of the OX40 agonist ivuxolimab. This TCR was recovered from an adult with an advanced solid tumor such as melanoma, head and neck, liver or kidney cancer. The chain employs TRBV11-2 and TRBJ2-7, with 8 bases matching TRBD1. Written as DNA, the CDR3 is TGTGCCAGCACCGCTTACCCTAATCTAGGACAGGGCTACGAGCAGTACTTC. Protein sequence: CASTAYPNLGQGYEQYF.